One and the same sample provided the 30 T cell receptor beta chains below, sequenced in a study of pediatric ulcerative colitis. Sequencing was performed with immunoSEQ multiplex PCR; in TCRdb, only in-frame clones are kept and a portion is missing. This sample has around 65,000 clones, with around 80% found just once. The specimen sequenced was blood. These TCRs come from a boy younger than 18 with moderate ulcerative colitis.

This clone was seen just once. The V and J genes are TRBV30 and TRBJ2-1, with 9 bases that match TRBD2. The CDR3 runs 15 residues. Losses at the gene ends were 2 bases for V and 10 bases for J; bases not matched to a gene: 12. Germline-derived CDR1 and CDR2 are GTSNPN and SVGIG (reference sequence). This chain's CDR3 is CAWSFGIAGAEEQFF. In DNA, the CDR3 is TGTGCCTGGAGTTTTGGGATAGCGGGAGCGGAAGAGCAGTTCTTC.

The chain couples TRBV2 to TRBJ2-3; 8 bases are a match to TRBD2. This CDR3 comprises 14 residues. The trim removed 8 bases at V and 3 bases at J, leaving 7 bases unmatched. CDR1 and CDR2 from the germline V gene are SNHLY and FYNNEI. CDR3 sequence: CASSVAGKTDTQYF. CDR3 in DNA: TGTGCCAGCTCCGTAGCGGGAAAGACAGATACGCAGTATTTT.

The genes are TRBV29-1 and TRBJ1-2; the match to TRBD1 covers 8 bases. The CDR3 is made up of 16 amino acids. CDR1 and CDR2 (germline): SQVTM, ANQGSEA. With V trimmed by 5 bases and J by 6 bases, 17 bases remained unmatched. The CDR3 sequence is CSVHPGTGSNNHGYTF. The CDR3 DNA is TGCAGCGTTCACCCCGGGACAGGATCCAACAATCATGGCTACACCTTC.

This clone was picked up a small number of times. V is TRBV5-6 and J is TRBJ2-1; D possibly corresponds to TRBD2 (5 bases). Per the germline V gene, CDR1 is SGHDT and CDR2 is YYEEEE. Trimming cost V 2 bases and J 8 bases, with 11 bases left between them. The CDR3 is 13 residues long. The CDR3 coding sequence is TGTGCCAGCAGCTTTAGGCTAGCCCATGAGCAGTTCTTC. This codes for CASSFRLAHEQFF.

The chain combines TRBV21-1 with TRBJ2-7; TRBD2 is the table's D call and was not checked against the DNA. TRBV21-1 is an annotated pseudogene. This CDR3 is built from 16 residues. As DNA, the CDR3 is TGTGCCAGCAGCGTCCGGACTAGCGTGAGCTCCTACGAGCAGTACTTC. Its protein is CASSVRTSVSSYEQYF.

The chain employs TRBV11-2 and TRBJ2-2; either TRBD1 or TRBD2 may fit D (7 bases each). Germline values: CDR1 SGHAT, CDR2 FQNNGV. The CDR3 totals 16 residues. The V gene lost 7 bases and the J gene lost 5 bases, with 20 bases spanning the gap. CDR3 sequence: CASTRTGASGTGELFF. CDR3 nucleotides: TGTGCCAGCACTAGAACAGGGGCTAGCGGAACCGGGGAGCTGTTTTTT.

CDR3 amino acids: CAWSKLSSGNTIYF. Here the CDR3 DNA reads TGTGCCTGGAGTAAACTAAGCTCTGGAAACACCATATATTTT. The V call is TRBV30, the J call TRBJ1-3; the D is unclear. The CDR3 totals 14 residues. V lost 2 bases, J lost 0 bases, and 8 bases lay in between. Germline V gene data show CDR1 as GTSNPN and CDR2 as SVGIG (reference sequence).

The chain combines TRBV6-1 with TRBJ1-5; D is possibly TRBD1 (6 bases). CDR3 length: 15 residues. Germline CDR1 MNHNS, CDR2 SASEGT. The V end was cut by 7 bases, the J end by 3 bases, with 16 bases between. The CDR3 DNA follows: TGTGCCAGCATCTTATTCCGGGACACCAATCAGCCCCAGCATTTT. It yields the protein CASILFRDTNQPQHF.

V is TRBV11-2 and J is TRBJ2-3; D call uncertain. Germline V gene sequence: CDR1 SGHAT, CDR2 FQNNGV. The CDR3 has 12 residues. V lost 5 bases to trimming and J lost 7 bases, with 10 bases between them. CDR3 DNA sequence: TGTGCCAGCAGCCTTTATATGTATACGCAGTATTTT. Its protein is CASSLYMYTQYF.

This rearrangement joins TRBV6-1 to TRBJ1-2, with unresolved D. CDR3 size: 12 residues. Germline V gene sequence: CDR1 MNHNS, CDR2 SASEGT. The ends were cut back, 1 base at V and 4 bases at J, with 4 bases in the middle. CDR3 residues: CASSEDFYGYTF. CDR3 sequence (DNA): TGTGCCAGCAGTGAAGACTTCTATGGCTACACCTTC.

V is TRBV7-6 and J is TRBJ2-7, with TRBD2 as a possible D gene (5 bases). CDR3 length: 14 amino acids. CDR1 is SGHVS, CDR2 FNYEAQ, per germline. The V and J ends lost 1 base and 5 bases respectively, with 12 bases between them. CDR3 bases: TGTGCCAGCAGCTTAGATGAGGGTCACCACGAGCAGTACTTC. Amino acid sequence: CASSLDEGHHEQYF.

V gene TRBV11-3 combines with J gene TRBJ2-7; 7 bases are shared with TRBD2. This CDR3 region has 13 residues. Per germline, CDR1 SGHNT and CDR2 YENEEA. J lost 2 bases, V lost 6 bases, and 4 bases had no gene match. The CDR3 coding sequence is TGTGCCAGCAGTCTAGCGGACACCTACGAGCAGTACTTC. Its protein product is CASSLADTYEQYF.

This chain connects TRBV5-1 to TRBJ2-3, with 7 nucleotides matching TRBD2. There are 15 residues in the CDR3. V was clipped by 4 bases and J by 2 bases; unmatched bases: 7. CDR1 and CDR2 from the germline V gene are SGHRS and YFSETQ. In nucleotides, the CDR3 is TGCGCCAGCAGCCAGGTCGGGGGGAACACAGATACGCAGTATTTT. Its translation is CASSQVGGNTDTQYF.

The rearrangement links TRBV30 to TRBJ1-2; possible D gene TRBD1, 6 bases. V gave up 1 base and J gave up 3 bases, with 15 bases separating them. This CDR3 region has 15 residues. Looked up from germline, CDR1 is GTSNPN and CDR2 is SVGIG (reference sequence). The CDR3 DNA reads as TGTGCCTGGAGTGGCCAGACAGGTGGGGACTATGGCTACACCTTC. It yields the protein CAWSGQTGGDYGYTF. Looking up the rest from reference TRBV30 and TRBJ1-2 gives the full variable domain: SQTIHQWPATLVQPVGSPLSLECTVEGTSNPNLYWYRQAAGRGLQLLFYSVGIGQISSEVPQNLSASRPQDRQFILSSKKLLLSDSGFYLCAWSGQTGGDYGYTFGSGTRLTVV.

In its sample, this clone was seen once. The chain employs TRBV13 and TRBJ2-1, with D unclear. CDR3 length equals 11 residues. Germline V lookup: CDR1 PRHDT, CDR2 FYEKMQ (reference sequence). The V and J ends lost 5 bases and 6 bases respectively, with 5 bases between them. This CDR3 reads CASSASNEQFF. DNA of the CDR3: TGTGCCAGCAGCGCTAGCAATGAGCAGTTCTTC.

The chain has TRBV4-1 and TRBJ2-5; D unclear. The V end was cut by 0 bases, the J end by 7 bases, with 18 bases between. The CDR3 contains 16 residues. The V gene's germline CDR1 is MGHRA and CDR2 YSYEKL. CDR3: CASSQDHGLESVTQYF. DNA of the CDR3: TGCGCCAGCAGCCAAGATCACGGTCTAGAATCCGTGACCCAGTACTTC.

The J gene is TRBJ2-3, the V gene TRBV7-8; D remains ambiguous. Germline CDR1 is SGHVS and CDR2 is FQNEAQ. Trimming cost V 5 bases and J 0 bases, with 12 bases left between them. CDR3 length: 15 residues. CDR3 sequence: CASSKWTLSTDTQYF. The CDR3 nucleotides are TGTGCCAGCAGCAAGTGGACCCTTAGCACAGATACGCAGTATTTT.

CDR3 sequence reads: CASSLAQRSYEQYF. CDR3 in DNA: TGTGCCAGCTCACTAGCGCAGCGCTCCTACGAGCAGTACTTC. The rearrangement links TRBV18 to TRBJ2-7; TRBD2 is a possible D gene (5 bases). The germline V and J ends were trimmed by 4 bases and 0 bases, with 10 bases remaining between them. Germline V lookup: CDR1 KGHSH, CDR2 LQKENI. The CDR3 is 14 amino acids.

CDR3 DNA: TGTGCCAGTAAGGGCAGCAATCAGCCCCAGCATTTT. Translation: CASKGSNQPQHF. The chain combines TRBV19 with TRBJ1-5; no firm D call. V lost 7 bases and J lost 1, with 5 bases in between. Per germline, CDR1 LNHDA and CDR2 SQIVND (reference sequence). The CDR3 totals 12 residues.

The chain carries TRBV29-1 and TRBJ2-3; a weak D match, TRBD1 (6 bases). Deletions cut 4 bases from V and 10 bases from J, with 18 bases between. The germline V gene encodes CDR1 SQVTM and CDR2 ANQGSEA. There are 13 residues in the CDR3. Written as DNA, the CDR3 is TGCAGCGTTGGCAGGGGTCTATCGGAAGCGCAGTATTTT. It specifies CSVGRGLSEAQYF.

This rearrangement joins TRBV5-1 to TRBJ2-1; D tentatively fits TRBD1 or TRBD2 (6 bases each). V was cut by 6 bases and J by 3 bases, with 28 bases left in between. The germline V gene encodes CDR1 SGHRS and CDR2 YFSETQ. The CDR3 totals 19 residues. CDR3: CASTHRGLAGVTVYNEQFF. The CDR3 DNA is TGCGCCAGCACCCATCGGGGGCTAGCCGGAGTCACGGTCTACAATGAGCAGTTCTTC.

The chain is built from TRBV5-8 and TRBJ2-6; possible D gene TRBD1, 6 bases. V lost 4 bases, J lost 1 base, and 18 bases lay in between. CDR3 length: 18 amino acids. Germline values: CDR1 SGHTS, CDR2 YDEGEE. The CDR3: CASSRTTGLPSGANVLTF. Here the CDR3 DNA reads TGTGCCAGCAGCCGCACCACAGGGCTTCCTTCTGGGGCCAACGTCCTGACTTTC. Full variable domain (missing parts from reference TRBV5-8 and TRBJ2-6): EAGVTQSPTHLIKTRGQQATLRCSPISGHTSVYWYQQALGLGLQFLLWYDEGEERNRGNFPPRFSGRQFPNYSSELNVNALELEDSALYLCASSRTTGLPSGANVLTFGAGSRLTVL.

This chain connects TRBV6-1 to TRBJ2-1; D may be TRBD2 (5 bases). CDR3 length equals 17 residues. The V end was cut by 4 bases, the J end by 0 bases, with 16 bases between. Germline lookup yields CDR1 MNHNS and CDR2 SASEGT. The CDR3 protein is CASSGRGLTSSYNEQFF. CDR3 sequence (DNA): TGTGCCAGCAGTGGCCGAGGACTGACGAGCTCCTACAATGAGCAGTTCTTC.

The rearrangement uses TRBV30 and TRBJ1-2; 10 nucleotides match TRBD1. The CDR3 runs to 15 residues. Unmatched junction bases numbered 10, after V lost 5 bases and J lost 4 bases. Germline values: CDR1 GTSNPN, CDR2 SVGIG (reference sequence). The CDR3 region has the DNA TGTGCCTGGGGAGGTTCCGACAGGGGGCTCTATGGCTACACCTTC. Translation gives CAWGGSDRGLYGYTF.

V usage is TRBV11-2 and J usage is TRBJ1-2; 11 positions match TRBD1. V shed 4 bases and J 6 bases; nucleotides not matched to a gene: 7. The CDR3 length is 15 residues. Germline V gene lookup returns CDR1 SGHAT and CDR2 FQNNGV. CDR3 loop: CASSWGTGGMNGYTF. Written as DNA, the CDR3 is TGTGCCAGCAGCTGGGGGACAGGGGGGATGAATGGCTACACCTTC.

The V and J genes are TRBV5-1 and TRBJ2-7, with D perhaps TRBD2 (5 bases). This CDR3 is 16 amino acids long. The germline V gene encodes CDR1 SGHRS and CDR2 YFSETQ. V lost 5 bases and J lost 0, with 18 bases in between. The CDR3 nucleotides read TGCGCCAGCAGAGACACGGGGAGAACCTTCTCCTACGAGCAGTACTTC. Its protein product is CASRDTGRTFSYEQYF.

The genes are TRBV7-9 and TRBJ2-1; TRBD1 aligns across 9 bases. After removal of 5 bases from V and 2 bases from J, the junction contained 7 bases not matched to a gene. Germline loops: CDR1 SEHNR, CDR2 FQNEAQ (reference sequence). This CDR3 is 16 amino acids long. CDR3 residues: CASSPRGTGTYNEQFF. DNA for the CDR3: TGTGCCAGCAGCCCGAGGGGGACAGGGACCTACAATGAGCAGTTCTTC.

There are a few counts of this clone. The chain combines TRBV14 with TRBJ1-3, with 7 bases fitting TRBD1. The CDR3 extends over 15 amino acids. In germline, CDR1 is SGHDN, CDR2 FVKESK. J gave up 0 bases and V 5 bases, and 4 bases lay outside the gene matches. CDR3 nucleotide sequence: TGTGCCAGCAGCAGGGACAGAACCTCTGGAAACACCATATATTTT. As protein: CASSRDRTSGNTIYF.

V is TRBV5-4 and J is TRBJ2-7; TRBD2 aligns across 9 bases. The germline V gene has CDR1 SGHNT and CDR2 YYREEE (reference sequence). V lost 0 bases to trimming and J lost 6 bases; unmatched junction nucleotides: 7. The CDR3 is made up of 15 amino acids. The CDR3 sequence is CASSLVRGGLGEQYF. DNA of the CDR3: TGTGCCAGCAGCTTGGTGCGGGGGGGCCTTGGCGAGCAGTACTTC.

The gene calls are TRBV10-1 and TRBJ1-5, with D uncertain. There are 13 residues in the CDR3. The V and J ends lost 7 bases and 7 bases respectively, with 14 bases between them. Germline V gives CDR1 WNHNN, CDR2 SYGVQD (reference sequence). CDR3 sequence (DNA): TGCGCCAGCACCAATATGGGTGGACAGCCCCAGCATTTT. Amino acid sequence: CASTNMGGQPQHF.